Here is one T cell receptor beta chain with its context. The antigen is undetermined. A second PCR of 7 to 11 cycles used a sample-barcoded 5' primer and a J-beta primer mix. From each sample, at least 2.5 million paired-end reads containing CDR3 were obtained. TCRdb re-called the 5' RACE reads with MiXCR, one entry per CDR3 protein. This sample yields 750,000 to 950,000 distinct CDR3 sequences, of which approximately 32% are seen a single time; roughly 10% belongs to the top ten. This entry is derived from a study of blood T cells in healthy people across ages. General study results and limits: Unsorted PBMCs blocked a conclusive comparison of naive and antigen-experienced cells.

These data were also filed under a second study, of T cells of mothers and their children. That source adds: Related pairs of mothers and children showed slightly higher, non-significant overlap versus unrelated pairs.

Sequences were obtained from blood. The source is a middle-aged woman in good health.

CDR3 sequence reads: CASSPDSYLYEQYF. Written as DNA, the CDR3 is TGTGCCAGCAGTCCGGACAGCTATCTCTACGAGCAGTACTTC. The chain couples TRBV28 to TRBJ2-7, with a tentative D call TRBD1 (6 bases). The germline V gene encodes CDR1 MDHEN and CDR2 SYDVKM. The V end was cut by 5 bases, the J end by 3 bases, with 14 bases between. The CDR3 consists of 14 residues.